A single sample gave rise to the 32 T cell receptor beta chains below, sequenced in a study of cytomegalovirus exposure and HLA in healthy donors. In the PCR, 60 Vbeta and 13 Jbeta primers were used. Clones were sequenced by immunoSEQ multiplex PCR, and TCRdb holds only the in-frame ones, with some missing. The data show about 110,000 clones, approximately 70% seen once. Sequencing was carried out using PBMCs. The origin of the receptors is a woman in her 70s in good health and CMV-seropositive.

The chain recombines TRBV6-5 with TRBJ2-3; D may be TRBD2 (5 bases). The V end was cut by 6 bases, the J end by 2 bases, with 15 bases between. This CDR3 has 15 amino acids. CDR1 is MNHEY, CDR2 SVGAGI, per germline. CDR3 residues: CASRQSGSDTDTQYF. The CDR3 bases are TGTGCCAGCAGGCAGAGCGGCTCTGACACAGATACGCAGTATTTT.

Only one count was recorded for this clone. The chain couples TRBV6-1 to TRBJ2-3; 12 nucleotides match TRBD2. Germline V gene sequence: CDR1 MNHNS, CDR2 SASEGT. This CDR3 comprises 15 residues. Losses at the gene ends were 5 bases for V and 3 bases for J; bases not matched to a gene: 3. DNA of the CDR3: TGTGCCAGCAGTCTGACTAGCGGGGGTACAGATACGCAGTATTTT. Protein: CASSLTSGGTDTQYF.

The chain uses TRBV30 and TRBJ1-1; possible D gene TRBD1, 6 bases. The CDR3 is made up of 13 amino acids. The germline CDR1 and CDR2 sequences are GTSNPN and SVGIG (reference sequence). Between the trimmed V and J ends, which lost 0 bases and 1 base, there was a span of 6 bases. CDR3 amino acids: CAWSVGGNTEAFF. CDR3 nucleotides: TGTGCCTGGAGTGTAGGGGGGAACACTGAAGCTTTCTTT.

This sequence joins TRBV30 and TRBJ1-1, with D tentatively TRBD1 (5 bases). The CDR3 spans 14 residues. Germline CDR1 reads GTSNPN; CDR2 reads SVGIG (reference sequence). V lost 4 bases and J 5 bases, leaving 17 bases between the germline ends. The CDR3 protein is CAWNNMGHGTEAFF. The DNA of the CDR3 is TGTGCCTGGAATAATATGGGGCACGGTACTGAAGCTTTCTTT.

The chain has TRBV20-1 and TRBJ1-2; possibly TRBD1 for D (5 bases). CDR3 length: 11 residues. Germline CDR1 reads DFQATT; CDR2 reads SNEGSKA (reference sequence). With 5 bases removed from V and 6 bases from J, the gap between germline ends came to 10 bases. The CDR3 loop reads CSAGVQDGYTF. In DNA, the CDR3 is TGCAGTGCTGGCGTACAGGATGGCTACACCTTC.

A few counts support this clone. The genes are TRBV4-3 and TRBJ2-3; the match to TRBD2 covers 9 bases. Germline CDR1 LGHNA, CDR2 YSLEER. With V trimmed by 3 bases and J by 2 bases, 9 bases remained unmatched. The CDR3 totals 17 residues. DNA of the CDR3: TGCGCCAGCAGCCAGGGGGGGCTAGCGGGAAACACAGATACGCAGTATTTT. Translation gives CASSQGGLAGNTDTQYF.

This clone came up many times. The rearrangement joins TRBV6-5 to TRBJ1-1, with D possibly matching TRBD1 (5 bases). This CDR3 region has 13 residues. Trimming took 5 bases from V and 1 from J, leaving 8 bases between them. The germline gives CDR1 MNHEY, CDR2 SVGAGI. CDR3 nucleotides: TGTGCCAGCAGTACCACAGGGAACACTGAAGCTTTCTTT. This encodes CASSTTGNTEAFF.

The V and J genes are TRBV30 and TRBJ1-4, with TRBD1 as a possible D gene (6 bases). The ends were cut back, 1 base at V and 7 bases at J, with 13 bases in the middle. Germline V gene sequence: CDR1 GTSNPN, CDR2 SVGIG (reference sequence). The CDR3 runs 14 residues. The CDR3 region is CAWSEGGVAEKLFF. The DNA for the CDR3 is TGTGCCTGGAGTGAAGGGGGGGTGGCTGAAAAACTGTTTTTT.

This clone was recorded a few times. J is TRBJ1-6 and V is TRBV10-3; a weak D match, TRBD1 (6 bases). V was shortened by 6 bases and J by 0 bases, with 9 bases between the two germline ends. Germline V gives CDR1 ENHRY, CDR2 SYGVKD. This CDR3 is built from 15 residues. CDR3 sequence: CAIRVDSSYNSPLHF. As DNA, the CDR3 is TGTGCCATCAGGGTGGACAGCTCCTATAATTCACCCCTCCACTTT.

This clone occurred a few times. The chain has TRBV5-1 and TRBJ1-2; D is ambiguous. The CDR3 is 13 residues long. Germline CDR1 is SGHRS and CDR2 is YFSETQ. Trimming stripped 3 bases from V and 7 bases from J, with 13 bases between. CDR3 nucleotides: TGCGCCAGCAGCTACAACGTCCGCGGTGGCTACACCTTC. The encoded protein is CASSYNVRGGYTF.

The gene calls are TRBV4-2 and TRBJ2-3; the D is unclear. Germline V gives CDR1 LGHNA, CDR2 YNFKEQ. Between the trimmed V and J ends, which lost 1 base and 2 bases, there was a span of 7 bases. The CDR3 loop spans 14 amino acids. The chain's CDR3 is CASSQGANTDTQYF. In DNA form, the CDR3 reads TGTGCCAGCAGCCAAGGGGCCAACACAGATACGCAGTATTTT.

This clone was counted a single time. The rearrangement joins TRBV14 to TRBJ1-1; tentative D call: TRBD1 (6 bases). Germline V gives CDR1 SGHDN, CDR2 FVKESK. Trimming left V 1 base short and J 1 base short, with 13 bases between. The CDR3 has 16 residues. The CDR3 sequence is CASSQAGALGNTEAFF. The CDR3 nucleotides are TGTGCCAGCAGCCAAGCAGGGGCCCTGGGGAACACTGAAGCTTTCTTT.

The V call is TRBV21-1, the J call TRBJ2-4; TRBD2 is the table's D call and was not checked against the DNA. TRBV21-1 is marked as a pseudogene. The CDR3 extends over 18 amino acids. This chain's CDR3 is CASSTNLASGGTKNIQYF. CDR3 in DNA: TGTGCCAGCAGCACCAACCTAGCTAGCGGGGGCACTAAAAACATTCAGTACTTC.

The chain uses TRBV7-2 and TRBJ2-3, with 15 bases aligning to TRBD2. The CDR3 is 18 residues long. With V trimmed by 4 bases and J by 1 base, 6 bases remained unmatched. CDR1 is SGHTA and CDR2 is FQGNSA in the germline V gene. CDR3 protein: CASSSGLAGGPGTDTQYF. In DNA, the CDR3 is TGTGCCAGCAGCTCCGGACTAGCGGGGGGGCCGGGCACAGATACGCAGTATTTT. Based on the CDR3 plus reference TRBV7-2 and TRBJ2-3, the full variable domain is GAGVSQSPSNKVTEKGKDVELRCDPISGHTALYWYRQSLGQGLEFLIYFQGNSAPDKSGLPSDRFSAERTGGSVSTLTIQRTQQEDSAVYLCASSSGLAGGPGTDTQYFGPGTRLTVL.

The chain links TRBV6-1 to TRBJ2-3; D is undetermined. This CDR3 has 12 residues. Germline values: CDR1 MNHNS, CDR2 SASEGT. Trimming shortened V by 6 bases and J by 9 bases, and 13 bases separated the two germline ends. The CDR3, as DNA: TGTGCCAGCAGGCCTTGGCTCGGGACGCAGTATTTT. It encodes CASRPWLGTQYF.

This sequence joins TRBV2 and TRBJ1-6, with no clear D. Trimming shortened V by 1 base and J by 7 bases, and 11 bases separated the two germline ends. CDR1 and CDR2 from the germline V gene are SNHLY and FYNNEI. The CDR3 is 15 amino acids. CDR3 bases: TGTGCCAGCAGTGAAGAGGAGTCGGGGAATTCACCCCTCCACTTT. Translation gives CASSEEESGNSPLHF.

This clone was detected only a few times. The gene calls are TRBV5-6 and TRBJ1-1, with D unresolved. The ends were cut back, 2 bases at V and 1 base at J, with 6 bases in the middle. CDR3 size: 13 residues. Germline loops: CDR1 SGHDT, CDR2 YYEEEE. The CDR3 spells CASSFSGNTEAFF. Written as DNA, the CDR3 is TGTGCCAGCAGCTTTTCGGGGAACACTGAAGCTTTCTTT. Combining the CDR3 with reference TRBV5-6 and TRBJ1-1 gives the whole variable domain DAGVTQSPTHLIKTRGQQVTLRCSPKSGHDTVSWYQQALGQGPQFIFQYYEEEERQRGNFPDRFSGHQFPNYSSELNVNALLLGDSALYLCASSFSGNTEAFFGQGTRLTVV.

V and J are TRBV7-9 and TRBJ2-3, with a possible D match to TRBD2 (6 bases). This CDR3 comprises 16 residues. Germline V gives CDR1 SEHNR, CDR2 FQNEAQ (reference sequence). V dropped 5 bases and J dropped 0 bases, with 15 bases sitting between them. This CDR3 is CASSHAAGTSTDTQYF. CDR3 in DNA: TGTGCCAGCAGCCACGCAGCCGGGACTAGCACAGATACGCAGTATTTT.

This rearrangement joins TRBV7-2 to TRBJ2-2; D unresolved. Germline V gene sequence: CDR1 SGHTA, CDR2 FQGNSA. V lost 4 bases to trimming and J lost 6 bases, with 9 bases between them. The CDR3 runs 13 residues. CDR3 nucleotides: TGTGCCAGCAGCTGGAGAGTGGCCGGGGAGCTGTTTTTT. Its translation: CASSWRVAGELFF.

This chain connects TRBV4-2 to TRBJ2-5; D possibly corresponds to TRBD1 (5 bases). V lost 0 bases and J 5 bases, leaving 13 bases between the germline ends. Germline CDR1 and CDR2: LGHNA and YNFKEQ. This CDR3 has 15 amino acids. In DNA, the CDR3 is TGTGCCAGCAGCCAAGAGGCTAGGGGCGCTGAGACCCAGTACTTC. This encodes CASSQEARGAETQYF.

As DNA, the CDR3 is TGTGCCAGCAGCGAGGGAGGAGGCAGGGCTTTCTTT. It specifies CASSEGGGRAFF. This chain connects TRBV11-3 to TRBJ1-1; D gene uncertain. Per the germline V gene, CDR1 is SGHNT and CDR2 is YENEEA. This CDR3 has 12 amino acids. Trimming removed 5 bases at V and 11 bases at J, with 15 bases between.

The sample holds one count of this clone. This chain joins TRBV6-5 and TRBJ1-6; D remains ambiguous. Germline V CDR1 and CDR2: MNHEY, SVGAGI. The CDR3 spans 15 residues. V lost 6 bases and J 5 bases, leaving 14 bases between the germline ends. The CDR3, as DNA: TGTGCCAGCAGATCGAATGGGCCTAATAATTCACCCCTCCACTTT. Protein: CASRSNGPNNSPLHF.

The V gene is TRBV29-1, the J gene TRBJ2-3, with 9 bases identical to TRBD2. The CDR3 sequence is 15 residues long. Losses at the gene ends were 6 bases for V and 0 bases for J; bases not matched to a gene: 7. CDR1 is SQVTM and CDR2 is ANQGSEA in the germline V gene. In DNA, the CDR3 is TGCAGCGTCCTCGGGGCGGGGGGGAGCACAGATACGCAGTATTTT. Its protein is CSVLGAGGSTDTQYF.

This chain uses TRBV2 with TRBJ2-3; D uncertain. Trimming left V 3 bases short and J 9 bases short, with 10 bases between. This CDR3 is 12 amino acids long. Germline CDR1 reads SNHLY; CDR2 reads FYNNEI. CDR3 DNA sequence: TGTGCCAGCAGTGAGGTATCAGGAACGCAGTATTTT. This codes for CASSEVSGTQYF.

The gene calls are TRBV10-1 and TRBJ2-7, with D perhaps TRBD2 (5 bases). This CDR3 region has 15 residues. V was cut by 2 bases and J by 0 bases, with 11 bases left in between. Germline V CDR1 and CDR2: WNHNN, SYGVQD (reference sequence). The CDR3 sequence: CASSETGSSSYEQYF. The CDR3 DNA follows: TGCGCCAGCAGTGAGACGGGGAGCTCCTCCTACGAGCAGTACTTC.

The chain combines TRBV2 with TRBJ2-5; TRBD1 aligns across 9 bases. Trimming took 6 bases from V and 1 from J; bases not matched to a gene: 0. The length of the CDR3 is 13 residues. Germline CDR1 SNHLY, CDR2 FYNNEI. The CDR3 DNA reads TGTGCCAGCAGGGGACAGGGCCAAGAGACCCAGTACTTC. It codes for CASRGQGQETQYF.

The chain has TRBV7-2 and TRBJ1-1, with 7 bases identical to TRBD1. V dropped 4 bases and J dropped 7; count of bases not matched to a gene: 12. Per the germline V gene, CDR1 is SGHTA and CDR2 is FQGNSA. The CDR3 is made up of 15 amino acids. CDR3 in DNA: TGTGCCAGCAGCTCCCCAGCCGACAGGGTTAATGAAGCTTTCTTT. It translates to CASSSPADRVNEAFF.

This clone was picked up a small number of times. This rearrangement joins TRBV19 to TRBJ2-2; D might be TRBD1 (8 bases). The CDR3 runs to 16 residues. Germline assignment: CDR1 LNHDA and CDR2 SQIVND (reference sequence). V lost 5 bases to trimming and J lost 4 bases, with 17 bases between them. CDR3 nucleotides: TGTGCCAGTAGTCCCAACAGGGGGGGATTCACCGGGGAGCTGTTTTTT. It is translated as CASSPNRGGFTGELFF.

A few counts support this clone. This rearrangement joins TRBV30 to TRBJ2-7, with D maybe TRBD2 (6 bases). The V gene lost 3 bases and the J gene lost 8 bases, with 14 bases spanning the gap. This CDR3 comprises 12 residues. Germline CDR1 is GTSNPN and CDR2 is SVGIG (reference sequence). CDR3 nucleotides: TGTGCCTGGAGCAAAGGGACTGCGAAGCAGTACTTC. Its translation is CAWSKGTAKQYF.

This chain joins TRBV7-9 and TRBJ1-6, with 10 nucleotides matching TRBD1. CDR3 length: 18 amino acids. V lost 5 bases, J lost 1 base, and 8 bases stayed unmatched. The germline V gene encodes CDR1 SEHNR and CDR2 FQNEAQ (reference sequence). The CDR3 region is CASSTGTGDSSYNSPLHF. The CDR3 DNA sequence: TGTGCCAGCAGCACCGGGACAGGGGACAGTTCCTATAATTCACCCCTCCACTTT.

The V and J genes are TRBV6-1 and TRBJ1-1; no reliable D call. The CDR3 sequence is 12 residues long. Deletions cut 6 bases from V and 4 bases from J, with 9 bases between. The germline V gene has CDR1 MNHNS and CDR2 SASEGT. The chain's CDR3 is CASRLMSTEAFF. The CDR3 DNA reads as TGTGCCAGCAGACTGATGTCCACTGAAGCTTTCTTT.

The rearrangement joins TRBV5-1 to TRBJ2-2; 7 bases agree with TRBD2. Looked up from germline, CDR1 is SGHRS and CDR2 is YFSETQ. With 10 bases clipped from V and 2 bases from J, the junction kept 8 bases outside the gene matches. CDR3 size: 14 residues. The CDR3 sequence is CASAGTPNTGELFF. The CDR3 bases are TGCGCCTCAGCGGGAACCCCCAACACCGGGGAGCTGTTTTTT.